The sequence of this T cell receptor (beta chain) was determined in a study of Ad26.COV2.S vaccination and SARS-CoV-2 variants. Looking at the study overall: Sample donor was a member of the COV1001 Ad26.COV2.S trial arm.

Here immunoSEQ multiplex PCR was the method, and the copy in TCRdb shows in-frame clones only, minus some. The top ten hold around 5% of the sample, which has some 330,000 clones, roughly 90% seen once. With 8 bases removed from V and 0 bases from J, the gap between germline ends came to 13 bases. The germline V gene encodes CDR1 SEHNR and CDR2 FQNEAQ (reference sequence). CDR3 length: 14 amino acids. The treatment is: some 19 received Ad26.COV2.S at low or high dose, single or two shots; about 5 received placebo; per-sample allocation not given. The samples were gathered on day 63 after the first injection of vaccine or placebo.

The material was peripheral blood, obtained in a trial of Ad26.COV2.S vaccine versus placebo. This chain uses TRBV7-9 with TRBJ1-1; D uncertain. This sequence originates from a person between 18 and 65 years old who received the Ad26.COV2.S COVID-19 vaccine or a placebo. The CDR3 sequence is CASDSPAVNTEAFF. CDR3 in DNA: TGTGCCAGCGACTCCCCGGCAGTGAACACTGAAGCTTTCTTT.